This T cell receptor beta chain was found in a study of metastatic and nonmetastatic thyroid tumors. Study background: From malignant and benign thyroid patients, repertoires in blood and in tumor or nodule tissue were compared. Study-level results: The reported finding was significantly higher TCR beta diversity in malignant thyroid tumors relative to benign nodules, in blood and tumor.

This clone was recorded a few times. Antigen specificity is unknown. Looked up from germline, CDR1 is SGHRS and CDR2 is YFSETQ. There are 15 residues in the CDR3. The V and J ends lost 1 base and 0 bases respectively, with 5 bases between them. Methods used by the authors: Differences in CDR3 between clinicopathological groups were drawn on to build a classifier intended to discriminate distant-metastatic papillary thyroid cancer patients. TCRdb reanalyzed the PCR reads with MiXCR. These V and J calls originate from TCRdb's pipeline instead of the authors' own analysis. This sample has fewer than 35,000 clones; 25% to 35% occur once, and the top ten carry roughly 31%. All patients were treatment-naive before thyroid surgery.

The rearrangement joins TRBV5-1 to TRBJ2-6; no clear D. This sequence was found in a female donor with papillary thyroid cancer or a benign thyroid nodule (not recorded which). Some clones in this sample may be carry-over from other donors' samples. Sequencing was performed on blood. CDR3 sequence (DNA): TGCGCCAGCAGCTTGTCGCTCTCTGGGGCCAACGTCCTGACTTTC. This sequence encodes CASSLSLSGANVLTF.